The clone carrying this TCR beta chain was observed many times. It was RNA transcripts that yielded the amplified TCR beta CDR3 regions. Using the HTBI primer set, a first-round RT-PCR was run on the TCR CDR3. MiXCR, run by TCRdb on the multiplex PCR reads, gives a single entry per CDR3 protein. The sample records over 450,000 distinct CDR3 sequences, 15% to 20% being singletons. Pregnant or lactating patients were excluded, as were those with uncontrolled infection or other autoimmune disease. The PBMCs were sourced from fresh peripheral blood (10 ml). The sample is drawn from a study of T cells in Graves' hyperthyroidism and ophthalmopathy. The wider study: Peripheral blood was drawn at first diagnosis, prior to all treatment.

V shed 5 bases and J 6 bases; nucleotides not matched to a gene: 8. The CDR3 totals 14 residues. Sequencing was performed on blood. The sequence derives from a woman aged 18-29 years with Graves' ophthalmopathy. V gene TRBV12-3 or TRBV12-4 combines with J gene TRBJ1-2; 8 nucleotides match TRBD1. The chain's CDR3 is CASSLLGTGNGYTF. DNA for the CDR3: TGTGCCAGCAGTCTCCTCGGGACAGGAAATGGCTACACCTTC.